The rows below give T cell receptor beta chains drawn from one sample of a study of long-term antiretroviral therapy in people with HIV. TCRdb's copy holds only in-frame clones and misses some; the assay was immunoSEQ multiplex PCR. The sample yields 20,000 to 25,000 clones, 86% seen once. The sequences come from unsorted PBMCs, collected 1.9 years after starting antiretroviral therapy. The receptors shown here come from a young woman with HIV. CDR3s include the opening cysteine and the closing phenylalanine or tryptophan. A D gene is named only where the DNA matches it firmly. Size values are once, few and many counts, or a class for expanded clones, and some rows have none.

TRBV7-9,NA,NA,TRBJ2-5,TGTGCCAGCAGCCGACAAGAGACCCAGTACTTC,CASSRQETQYF
TRBV5-1,NA,NA,TRBJ2-3,TGCGCCAGCAGCTTGGGGGCTTCGGGGAGCACAGATACGCAGTATTTT,CASSLGASGSTDTQYF
TRBV10-2,NA,NA,TRBJ2-3,TGCGCCAGCAGGGGGGCCCCGGGGGATACGCAGTATTTT,CASRGAPGDTQYF
TRBV7-2,few,NA,TRBJ1-5,TGTGCCAGCAGTCTAGCCGCGGGCAATCAGCCCCAGCATTTT,CASSLAAGNQPQHF
TRBV6-6,NA,TRBD1,TRBJ2-5,TGTGCCAGCAAATTACGTCGACAGGGGGAAGAGACCCAGTACTTC,CASKLRRQGEETQYF
TRBV25-1,NA,NA,TRBJ1-1,TGTGCCAGCAGTGACCGTATTTTGAGAGGGATGAACACTGAAGCTTTCTTT,CASSDRILRGMNTEAFF
TRBV5-5,NA,TRBD1,TRBJ1-1,TGTGCCAGCAGTCCACAGGGGCTTAATTTCGAAGCTTTCTTT,CASSPQGLNFEAFF
TRBV7-2,NA,TRBD1,TRBJ1-5,TGTGCCAGCAGCTTACGACAGGGGTATCGCAATCAGCCCCAGCATTTT,CASSLRQGYRNQPQHF
TRBV6-6,NA,TRBD1,TRBJ2-7,TGTGCCAGCAGGTCCGGACAGGAACCGTACTTC,CASRSGQEPYF
TRBV30,NA,NA,TRBJ2-2,TGTGCCTGGTTGGCCACCGGGGAGCTGTTTTTT,CAWLATGELFF
TRBV5-1,once,TRBD1,TRBJ2-1,TGCGCCAGCAATACAGGGGGTGGATACAATGAGCAGTTCTTC,CASNTGGGYNEQFF
TRBV5-1,few,NA,TRBJ1-6,TGCGCCAGCAACTACGACGGGTCCTATAATTCACCCCTCCACTTT,CASNYDGSYNSPLHF
TRBV2,once,NA,TRBJ1-2,TGTGCCAGCAGTGTACATATTAGGGGCTACACCTTC,CASSVHIRGYTF
TRBV27,NA,NA,TRBJ2-5,TGTGCCAGCAGAGGGACGGGGCAAGAGACCCAGTACTTC,CASRGTGQETQYF
TRBV19,few,NA,TRBJ1-1,TGTGCCAGTAGTAGCCGGAACACTGAAGCTTTCTTT,CASSSRNTEAFF
TRBV7-2,NA,NA,TRBJ1-2,TGTGCCAGCACCCTATCCAGGATCTATGGCTACACCTTC,CASTLSRIYGYTF
TRBV27,once,NA,TRBJ1-2,TGTGCCAGCAGTTCAGAGAGAAGGAACTATGGCTACACCTTC,CASSSERRNYGYTF
TRBV7-8,NA,NA,TRBJ2-7,TGTGCCAGCAGCCCCCTCAATCAGGGGTCCCACGAGCAGTACTTC,CASSPLNQGSHEQYF
TRBV4-2,NA,TRBD1,TRBJ1-2,TGTGCCAGCAGCCAAGCGGGACAGCTCCTTTATGGCTACACCTTC,CASSQAGQLLYGYTF
TRBV25-1,NA,TRBD1,TRBJ1-2,TGTGCCAGCAGTGAGGGGAGTGGACAGGACCTCTACGGCTACACCTTC,CASSEGSGQDLYGYTF
TRBV6-5,NA,NA,TRBJ1-1,TGTGCCAGCAGTTATGACCCCCAGCGCACTGAAGCTTTCTTT,CASSYDPQRTEAFF
TRBV30,NA,NA,TRBJ1-2,TGTGCCTGGACGGCCTTATCGACAGCTTACTATGGCTACACCTTC,CAWTALSTAYYGYTF
TRBV29-1,NA,NA,TRBJ1-1,TGCAGCGTTTATAATATTCCCGCCGACACTGAAGCTTTCTTT,CSVYNIPADTEAFF
TRBV15,NA,NA,TRBJ2-5,TGTGCCACCAGCAGAGGTTCCGGGACCGAGACCCAGTACTTC,CATSRGSGTETQYF
TRBV19,once,NA,TRBJ1-1,TGTGCCAGTAGTCAGGTCGGCAGCTGGAACACTGAAGCTTTCTTT,CASSQVGSWNTEAFF
TRBV9,NA,NA,TRBJ1-4,TGTGCCAGCAGCGTAGCGGAGGGAGATAGGGAAAAACTGTTTTTT,CASSVAEGDREKLFF
TRBV5-1,NA,TRBD1,TRBJ1-5,TGCGCCAGCAGCCTAGGGGACAGTCTGTCGAGCAATCAGCCCCAGCATTTT,CASSLGDSLSSNQPQHF
TRBV2,NA,NA,TRBJ1-5,TGTGCCAGCTCCCCGGGCGGGAATCAGCCCCAGCATTTT,CASSPGGNQPQHF
TRBV30,NA,TRBD2,TRBJ2-4,TGTGCCTGGAGTGTACTAGCGGGGGCTATTTTAGCCAAAAACATTCAGTACTTC,CAWSVLAGAILAKNIQYF
TRBV18,NA,NA,TRBJ2-4,TGTGCCAGCTCACCAGACAGGAGAAACATTCAGTACTTC,CASSPDRRNIQYF
TRBV4-2,NA,NA,TRBJ2-7,TGTGCCAGCAGCCAAGTTCTCCGGGGGACCTCCTACGAGCAGTACTTC,CASSQVLRGTSYEQYF
TRBV12-5,NA,NA,TRBJ1-3,TGTGCTAGCGCCCAGGGTTCGGGCTCTGGAAACACCATATATTTT,CASAQGSGSGNTIYF
TRBV11-1,NA,NA,TRBJ2-2,TGTGCCAGCAGCCTGGGACCGAACACCGGGGAGCTGTTTTTT,CASSLGPNTGELFF